A single sample is the source of the 13 T cell receptor beta chains below, sequenced in a study of CD8 T cells in Susac syndrome. When the RNA was reverse transcribed, random hexamers were used with an input of about 0.5 to 1 ug. TCRdb re-called the immunoSEQ multiplex PCR reads with MiXCR, one entry per CDR3 protein. The data hold some 180,000 distinct CDR3 sequences, with about 95% observed a single time. Input material: CD4+ T cells from PBMCs. These TCRs come from a human donor in good health.

The V gene is TRBV29-1, the J gene TRBJ2-3; D not resolved. The length of the CDR3 is 11 residues. CDR1 is SQVTM and CDR2 is ANQGSEA in the germline V gene. The V and J ends lost 4 bases and 2 bases respectively, with 4 bases between them. The CDR3 nucleotides are TGCAGCGTTGCGGTCACAGATACGCAGTATTTT. Translation gives CSVAVTDTQYF.

CDR3: CSVEVNGANVLTF. CDR3 nucleotide sequence: TGCAGCGTTGAAGTAAACGGGGCCAACGTCCTGACTTTC. The chain joins TRBV29-1 to TRBJ2-6; D gene unclear. The germline CDR1 and CDR2 sequences are SQVTM and ANQGSEA. The CDR3 spans 13 residues. Trimming removed 1 base at V and 4 bases at J, with 5 bases between.

This chain joins TRBV11-2 and TRBJ2-1; TRBD2 aligns across 7 bases. Trimming removed 1 base from V and 9 bases from J; junction bases left unmatched: 3. CDR3 length: 13 residues. Germline CDR1 and CDR2: SGHAT and FQNNGV. CDR3 coding DNA: TGTGCCAGCAGCTTAGCGGGAGGTAGTGAGCAGTTCTTC. The encoded protein is CASSLAGGSEQFF.

This chain links TRBV6-2 or TRBV6-3 with TRBJ1-2, with TRBD1 matching over 7 bases. V trimming: 11 bases; J trimming: 1 base; junction bases outside the gene matches: 4. The CDR3 sequence is 12 residues long. Germline CDR1 MNHEY, CDR2 SVGEGT. The CDR3 DNA reads TGTGCCGGCTGGGACAGTAACTATGGCTACACCTTC. Translation gives CAGWDSNYGYTF.

The chain is built from TRBV6-6 and TRBJ2-7, with a possible D match to TRBD2 (5 bases). V was trimmed by 2 bases and J by 7 bases, leaving 9 bases between them. From germline, CDR1 is MNHNY and CDR2 SVGAGI (reference sequence). CDR3 length equals 12 residues. The CDR3 DNA sequence: TGTGCCAGCAGTTACGCGGGTGGGGAGCAGTACTTC. It yields the protein CASSYAGGEQYF.

This rearrangement joins TRBV20-1 to TRBJ2-1; TRBD2 aligns across 11 bases. V was clipped by 2 bases and J by 7 bases; unmatched bases: 1. Germline values: CDR1 DFQATT, CDR2 SNEGSKA (reference sequence). The CDR3 spans 13 residues. The CDR3 sequence: CSARRTSGNEQFF. The CDR3 DNA reads TGCAGTGCTAGACGGACTAGCGGGAATGAGCAGTTCTTC.

This sequence joins TRBV29-1 and TRBJ2-3; D remains unclear. With 6 bases removed from V and 6 bases from J, the gap between germline ends came to 13 bases. The CDR3 has 12 amino acids. Germline V gene lookup returns CDR1 SQVTM and CDR2 ANQGSEA. This CDR3 reads CSVGPVRDTQYF. CDR3 in DNA: TGCAGCGTAGGACCGGTAAGGGATACGCAGTATTTT.

The V gene is TRBV20-1, the J gene TRBJ2-5; 12 bases are shared with TRBD2. The CDR3 consists of 14 residues. Looked up from germline, CDR1 is DFQATT and CDR2 is SNEGSKA (reference sequence). V was clipped by 6 bases and J by 4 bases; unmatched bases: 6. CDR3 nucleotide sequence: TGCAGTGCCGAAGGGACTAGCGGGCGAGAGACCCAGTACTTC. Translation: CSAEGTSGRETQYF.

This rearrangement joins TRBV5-1 to TRBJ2-3; no reliable D call. CDR1 and CDR2 (germline): SGHRS, YFSETQ. The CDR3 has 11 amino acids. V was clipped by 4 bases and J by 5 bases, with 5 bases between them. The CDR3 DNA follows: TGCGCCAGCAGCAAGGAAGATACGCAGTATTTT. This encodes CASSKEDTQYF. The full variable domain, rest sourced from reference TRBV5-1 and TRBJ2-3, is KAGVTQTPRYLIKTRGQQVTLSCSPISGHRSVSWYQQTPGQGLQFLFEYFSETQRNKGNFPGRFSGRQFSNSRSEMNVSTLELGDSALYLCASSKEDTQYFGPGTRLTVL.

J is TRBJ2-1 and V is TRBV20-1; D remains ambiguous. Germline V gene lookup returns CDR1 DFQATT and CDR2 SNEGSKA (reference sequence). V gave up 5 bases and J gave up 7 bases, with 9 bases separating them. The CDR3 totals 11 residues. CDR3 protein: CSAPDENEQFF. CDR3 nucleotides: TGCAGTGCTCCGGACGAAAATGAGCAGTTCTTC.

This chain uses TRBV5-1 with TRBJ2-7; D is uncertain. CDR1 is SGHRS and CDR2 is YFSETQ in the germline V gene. Trimming took off 0 bases at V and 3 bases at J, with 13 bases between the two ends. There are 15 residues in the CDR3. CDR3 DNA: TGCGCCAGCAGCTTGGAGTTAGTCGGTAACTACGAGCAGTACTTC. Translating it yields CASSLELVGNYEQYF.

The J gene is TRBJ1-2, the V gene TRBV5-1; D is uncertain. The germline V gene has CDR1 SGHRS and CDR2 YFSETQ. Deletions cut 6 bases from V and 6 bases from J, with 24 bases between. This CDR3 is built from 16 residues. The CDR3 region is CASTPEAHRSDDGYTF. CDR3 bases: TGCGCCAGCACCCCGGAGGCCCATAGGAGCGATGATGGCTACACCTTC.

The chain couples TRBV3-1 to TRBJ1-1; D unresolved. The CDR3 has 13 amino acids. Germline V gene lookup returns CDR1 LGHDT and CDR2 YNNKEL (reference sequence). The ends were cut back, 1 base at V and 5 bases at J, with 8 bases in the middle. This chain's CDR3 is CASSQAEFTEAFF. The CDR3 region has the DNA TGTGCCAGCAGCCAAGCTGAATTTACTGAAGCTTTCTTT.